Following are 6 T cell receptor beta chains from one sample sequenced in a study of cytomegalovirus exposure and HLA in healthy donors. PCR involved 60 Vbeta and 13 Jbeta primers. Clones were read by immunoSEQ multiplex PCR, and TCRdb kept only the in-frame ones, dropping some. The sample has 150,000 to 200,000 clones; around four fifths are singletons. The sample was PBMCs. Source of these receptors: a girl between 10 and 17 years old in good health and CMV-seropositive.

The chain joins TRBV11-3 to TRBJ2-3; D might be TRBD1 (7 bases). Per the germline V gene, CDR1 is SGHNT and CDR2 is YENEEA. The CDR3 extends over 16 amino acids. V was pared by 5 bases and J by 4 bases, with 19 bases between. The CDR3 nucleotides are TGTGCCAGCAGCGCCCGTTCAGGGGGAGGCCCAGATACGCAGTATTTT. Translating gives CASSARSGGGPDTQYF. Using reference TRBV11-3 and TRBJ2-3 for the parts outside the CDR3, the full variable domain is EAGVVQSPRYKIIEKKQPVAFWCNPISGHNTLYWYLQNLGQGPELLIRYENEEAVDDSQLPKDRFSAERLKGVDSTLKIQPAELGDSAVYLCASSARSGGGPDTQYFGPGTRLTVL.

The chain joins TRBV4-2 to TRBJ2-7, with D tentatively TRBD1 (5 bases). V lost 0 bases to trimming and J lost 5 bases, with 14 bases between them. The germline V gene has CDR1 LGHNA and CDR2 YNFKEQ. The CDR3 covers 15 residues. The CDR3 DNA is TGTGCCAGCAGCCAAGACGAAAGGGGTCACAACGAGCAGTACTTC. It specifies CASSQDERGHNEQYF.

This sequence joins TRBV19 and TRBJ1-3; D gene ambiguous. Per the germline V gene, CDR1 is LNHDA and CDR2 is SQIVND (reference sequence). The CDR3 runs 12 residues. V dropped 3 bases and J dropped 4 bases, with 4 bases sitting between them. The CDR3 region has the DNA TGTGCCAGTAGTATTCTGGGAAACACCATATATTTT. Translation gives CASSILGNTIYF.

The chain couples TRBV27 to TRBJ2-3; TRBD2 aligns across 15 bases. With 1 base clipped from V and 11 bases from J, the junction kept 19 bases outside the gene matches. Germline V gene data show CDR1 as MNHEY and CDR2 as SMNVEV (reference sequence). CDR3 size: 20 residues. CDR3 in amino acids: CASSLWGLAGGSPPPEEQYF. The CDR3 DNA reads as TGTGCCAGCAGTTTATGGGGACTAGCGGGGGGCTCCCCCCCTCCGGAGGAGCAGTATTTT.

The chain combines TRBV6-5 with TRBJ1-1; tentative D call: TRBD1 (5 bases). Trimming took off 4 bases at V and 5 bases at J, with 11 bases between the two ends. CDR1 and CDR2 from the germline V gene are MNHEY and SVGAGI. The CDR3 contains 13 residues. The CDR3, as DNA: TGTGCCAGCAGTTCAGCAGGGAGGACTGAAGCTTTCTTT. This gives the protein CASSSAGRTEAFF.

The chain joins TRBV4-1 to TRBJ2-7, with a possible D match to TRBD1 (6 bases). This CDR3 has 15 amino acids. Trimming pared 4 bases from V and 0 bases from J, leaving 13 bases between. Germline assignment: CDR1 MGHRA and CDR2 YSYEKL. DNA of the CDR3: TGCGCCAGCAGCCGCCTTGACAGGAACTCCTACGAGCAGTACTTC. It encodes CASSRLDRNSYEQYF.